This TCR beta chain was identified in a study of blood T cell repertoires in COVID-19 (dated by TCRdb to 2019 to 2021). For the study in its entirety: Samples from collaborators originated in the United States, Italy and Spain and spanned both the acute and convalescent phases of COVID-19. Samples were obtained from the ongoing ImmuneRACE study (first 160 participants) and from 950 to 1,500 subjects provided by 6 global collaborators. The material from the prospective study consisted of cDNA or gDNA derived from T cells, B-cell-depleted T cells, or PBMCs. Where HLA class I and class II types were available, the types were taken from metadata supplied by the sample provider, not from assay-based typing. The dataset comprised deeply sampled blood TCRbeta repertoires from subjects exposed to, actively infected with, or recovered from COVID-19. The repertoires were released in a freely available public database intended as a resource for research on the immune response to SARS-CoV-2. A de-identified subject ID, COVID-19 status, age in years and sex were almost always included in the sample metadata. Broad study findings and their caveats: The quantity of clinical and demographic metadata differed by source and by participant and was supplied without curation.

The immunoSEQ Assay, a bias-controlled multiplex PCR, was used to amplify TCRbeta CDR3 regions from genomic DNA. Under the source paper's analysis protocol: The number of nucleated cells in each sample was estimated from the amplification of reference gene primers within the assay. Sequence reads were collapsed and filtered to measure the absolute abundance of every unique TCRbeta CDR3 rearrangement. For each sample, productive Simpson clonality was calculated as the square root of Simpson's diversity index over productive rearrangements. TCRdb holds this immuneACCESS table with in-frame rearrangements only. Some clones are missing; in checked studies, unresolved V genes explain under half, and the rest has no known cause. V and J calls and clone size are those listed in that table; D and trimming were worked out from the DNA. This sample gives 90,000 to 120,000 clones in total; roughly 83% of them show up just once. The leading ten clones occupy roughly 4.3% of the sample.

Whole blood was collected in K2EDTA tubes by collaborating institutions according to the institutions' own protocols. For TCRbeta analysis, collaborators shipped samples in one of three forms: frozen whole blood, isolated PBMCs, or DNA extracted from either of those sample types. This clone was detected only once. This receptor's antigen is unknown. Per-base qualities were not stored, and no clone one base away is much larger. The junction shows trimming of 5 bases on V and 4 bases on J, and the gene matches do not reach 7 bases of it. Sequences MNHEY (CDR1) and SVGAGI (CDR2) are obtained from the germline V gene. The CDR3 numbers 14 residues from cysteine through phenylalanine. Just the 42-base CDR3 DNA is kept, in frame starting at base 1.

The origin of this receptor is a human donor in a cohort sampled during active COVID-19. This chain joins TRBV6-5 to TRBJ2-7; 8 nucleotides in the junction match TRBD2. Sample: peripheral blood. DNA sequence: TGTGCCAGCAGTCAGGAGGCGGGAGGTTACGAGCAGTACTTC. It encodes CASSQEAGGYEQYF.